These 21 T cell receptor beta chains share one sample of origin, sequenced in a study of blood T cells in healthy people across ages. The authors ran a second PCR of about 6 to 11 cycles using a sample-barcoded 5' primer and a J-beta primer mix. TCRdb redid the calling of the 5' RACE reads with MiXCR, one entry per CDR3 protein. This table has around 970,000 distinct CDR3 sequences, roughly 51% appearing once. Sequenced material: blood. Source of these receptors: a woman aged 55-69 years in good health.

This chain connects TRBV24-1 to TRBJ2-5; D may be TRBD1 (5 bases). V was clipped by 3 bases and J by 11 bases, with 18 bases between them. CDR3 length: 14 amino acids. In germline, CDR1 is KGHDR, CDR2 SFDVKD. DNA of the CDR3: TGTGCCACCAGTGATGGCAGGTGGGGCAATGAGCAGTACTTC. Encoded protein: CATSDGRWGNEQYF.

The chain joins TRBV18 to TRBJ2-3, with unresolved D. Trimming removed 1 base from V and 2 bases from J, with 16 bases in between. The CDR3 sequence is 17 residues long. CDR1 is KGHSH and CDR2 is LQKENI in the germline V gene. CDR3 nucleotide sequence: TGTGCCAGCTCACCACAGAATTTAGAACCCAACACAGATACGCAGTATTTT. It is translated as CASSPQNLEPNTDTQYF.

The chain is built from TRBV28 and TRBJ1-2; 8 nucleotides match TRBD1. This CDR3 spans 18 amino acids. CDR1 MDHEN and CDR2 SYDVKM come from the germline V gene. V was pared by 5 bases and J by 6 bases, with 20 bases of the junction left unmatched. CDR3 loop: CASSLFWKGQGAQNGYTF. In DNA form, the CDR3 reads TGTGCCAGCAGTCTCTTTTGGAAAGGGCAGGGGGCGCAAAATGGCTACACCTTC.

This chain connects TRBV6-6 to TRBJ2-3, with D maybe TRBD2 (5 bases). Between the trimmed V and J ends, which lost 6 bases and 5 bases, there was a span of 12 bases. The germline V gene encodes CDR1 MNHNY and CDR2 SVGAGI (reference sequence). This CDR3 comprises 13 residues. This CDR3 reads CASRLVSGDTQYF. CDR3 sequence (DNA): TGTGCCAGCAGACTAGTTAGTGGAGATACGCAGTATTTT.

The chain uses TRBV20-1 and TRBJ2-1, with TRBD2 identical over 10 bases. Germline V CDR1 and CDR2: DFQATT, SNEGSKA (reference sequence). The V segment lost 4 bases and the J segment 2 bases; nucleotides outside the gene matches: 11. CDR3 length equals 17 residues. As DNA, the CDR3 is TGCAGTGCTATTGCTAGCGGGAGTCGGATGCCCTACAATGAGCAGTTCTTC. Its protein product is CSAIASGSRMPYNEQFF.

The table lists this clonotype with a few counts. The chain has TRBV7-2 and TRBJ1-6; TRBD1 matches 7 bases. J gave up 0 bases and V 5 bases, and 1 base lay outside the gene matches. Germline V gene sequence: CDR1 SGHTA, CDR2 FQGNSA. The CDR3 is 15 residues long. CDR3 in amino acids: CASSRDSSYNSPLHF. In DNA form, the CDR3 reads TGTGCCAGCAGCCGGGACAGCTCCTATAATTCACCCCTCCACTTT.

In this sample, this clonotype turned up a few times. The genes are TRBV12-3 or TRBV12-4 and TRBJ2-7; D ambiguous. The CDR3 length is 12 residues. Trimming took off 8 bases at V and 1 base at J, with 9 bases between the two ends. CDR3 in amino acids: CASLGESYEQYF. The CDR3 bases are TGTGCCAGCCTCGGAGAGTCCTACGAGCAGTACTTC.

DNA for the CDR3: TGTGCCATCGGGGACCCGGGCAGGGCTATGAACACTGAAGCTTTCTTT. Protein product: CAIGDPGRAMNTEAFF. This chain links TRBV10-3 with TRBJ1-1; the D gene is possibly TRBD1 (5 bases). V lost 8 bases, J lost 0 bases, and 19 bases lay in between. There are 16 residues in the CDR3. CDR1 ENHRY and CDR2 SYGVKD come from the germline V gene.

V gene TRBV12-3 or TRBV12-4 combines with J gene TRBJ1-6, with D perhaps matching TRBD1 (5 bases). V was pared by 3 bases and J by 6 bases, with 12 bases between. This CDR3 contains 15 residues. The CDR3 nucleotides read TGTGCCAGCAGTTTCAACGGCAGGGCTAATTCACCCCTCCACTTT. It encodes CASSFNGRANSPLHF.

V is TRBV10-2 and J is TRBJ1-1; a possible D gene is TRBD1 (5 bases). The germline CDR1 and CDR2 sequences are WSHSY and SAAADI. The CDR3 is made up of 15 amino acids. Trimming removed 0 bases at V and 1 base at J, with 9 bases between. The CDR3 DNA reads TGCGCCAGCAGTGAGTCGATGGGGGGGAACACTGAAGCTTTCTTT. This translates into CASSESMGGNTEAFF.

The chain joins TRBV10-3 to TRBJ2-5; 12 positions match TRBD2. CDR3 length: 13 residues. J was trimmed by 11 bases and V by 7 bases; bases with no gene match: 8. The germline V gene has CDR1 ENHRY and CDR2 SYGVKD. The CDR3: CAITSGGGNEQYF. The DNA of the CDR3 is TGTGCCATCACTAGCGGGGGGGGTAATGAGCAGTACTTC.

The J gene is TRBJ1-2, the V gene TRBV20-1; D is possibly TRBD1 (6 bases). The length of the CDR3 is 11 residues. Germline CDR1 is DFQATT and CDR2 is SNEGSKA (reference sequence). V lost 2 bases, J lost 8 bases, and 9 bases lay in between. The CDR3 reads CSARYRDGYTF. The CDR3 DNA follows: TGCAGTGCTAGATACAGGGACGGCTACACCTTC.

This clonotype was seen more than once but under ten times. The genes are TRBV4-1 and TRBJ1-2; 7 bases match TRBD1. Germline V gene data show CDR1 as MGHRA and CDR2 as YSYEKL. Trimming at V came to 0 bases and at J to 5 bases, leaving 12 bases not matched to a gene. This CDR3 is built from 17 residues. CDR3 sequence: CASSQDGGTDNPYGYTF. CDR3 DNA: TGCGCCAGCAGCCAAGATGGGGGGACAGATAACCCATATGGCTACACCTTC.

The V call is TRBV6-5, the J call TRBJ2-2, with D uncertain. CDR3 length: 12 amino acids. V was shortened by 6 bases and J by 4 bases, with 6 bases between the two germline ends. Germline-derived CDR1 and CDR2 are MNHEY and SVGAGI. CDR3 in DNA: TGTGCCAGCAGATTCAGCACCGGGGAGCTGTTTTTT. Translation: CASRFSTGELFF.

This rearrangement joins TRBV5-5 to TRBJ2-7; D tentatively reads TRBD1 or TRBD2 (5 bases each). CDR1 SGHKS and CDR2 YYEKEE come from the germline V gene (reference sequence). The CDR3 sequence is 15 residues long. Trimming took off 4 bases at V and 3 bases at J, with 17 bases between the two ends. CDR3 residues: CASSEGRSMDYEQYF. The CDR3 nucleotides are TGTGCCAGCAGCGAGGGACGCAGCATGGACTACGAGCAGTACTTC. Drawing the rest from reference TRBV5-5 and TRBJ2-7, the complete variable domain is DAGVTQSPTHLIKTRGQQVTLRCSPISGHKSVSWYQQVLGQGPQFIFQYYEKEERGRGNFPDRFSARQFPNYSSELNVNALLLGDSALYLCASSEGRSMDYEQYFGPGTRLTVT.

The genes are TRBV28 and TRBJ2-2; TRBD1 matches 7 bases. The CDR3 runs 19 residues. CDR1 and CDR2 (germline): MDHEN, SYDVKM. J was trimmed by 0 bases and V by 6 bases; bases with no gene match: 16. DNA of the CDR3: TGTGCCAGCAGCCGCGTAATGGGACAGACCTCCGCGAACACCGGGGAGCTGTTTTTT. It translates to CASSRVMGQTSANTGELFF.

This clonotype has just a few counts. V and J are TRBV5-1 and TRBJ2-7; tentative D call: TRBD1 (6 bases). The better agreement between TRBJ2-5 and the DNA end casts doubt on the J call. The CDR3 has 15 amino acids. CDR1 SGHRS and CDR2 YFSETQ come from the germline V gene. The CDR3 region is CASSLAGDTGETQYF. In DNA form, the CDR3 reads TGCGCCAGCAGCTTGGCCGGGGACACGGGAGAGACCCAGTACTTC.

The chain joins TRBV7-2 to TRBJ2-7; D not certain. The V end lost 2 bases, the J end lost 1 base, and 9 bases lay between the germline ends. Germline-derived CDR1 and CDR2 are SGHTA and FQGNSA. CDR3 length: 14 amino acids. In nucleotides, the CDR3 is TGTGCCAGCAGCTTAAACCGAAATTCCTACGAGCAGTACTTC. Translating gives CASSLNRNSYEQYF.

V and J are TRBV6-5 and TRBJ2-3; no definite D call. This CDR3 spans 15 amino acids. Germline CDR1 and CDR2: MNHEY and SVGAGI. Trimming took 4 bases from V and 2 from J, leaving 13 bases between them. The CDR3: CASSLAASTTDTQYF. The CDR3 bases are TGTGCCAGCAGTTTGGCCGCATCTACCACAGATACGCAGTATTTT.

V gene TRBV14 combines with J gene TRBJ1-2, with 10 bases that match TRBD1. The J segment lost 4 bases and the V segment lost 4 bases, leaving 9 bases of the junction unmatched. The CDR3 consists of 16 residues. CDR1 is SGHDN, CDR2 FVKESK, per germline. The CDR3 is CASSPRTGQGPYGYTF. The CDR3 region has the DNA TGTGCCAGCAGCCCCCGGACGGGACAGGGGCCCTATGGCTACACCTTC.

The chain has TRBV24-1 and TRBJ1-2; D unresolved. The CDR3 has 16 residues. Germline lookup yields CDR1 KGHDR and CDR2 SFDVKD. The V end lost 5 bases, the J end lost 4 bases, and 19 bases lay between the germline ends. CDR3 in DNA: TGTGCCACCAGTGTACAGATAGCCGGGTCGCGCTATGGCTACACCTTC. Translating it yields CATSVQIAGSRYGYTF.